This record covers a single T cell receptor beta chain. The source of the sample is a study of blood T cell repertoires in COVID-19. The overall study: Acute and convalescent COVID-19 specimens originated in the United States, Italy and Spain.

Sequencing used immunoSEQ multiplex PCR; TCRdb keeps in-frame clones, though not all of them. The sample shows about 40,000 clones, around 90% of them seen only once. After removal of 6 bases from V and 0 bases from J, the junction contained 3 bases not matched to a gene. The CDR3 length is 15 residues. The V gene's germline CDR1 is SNHLY and CDR2 FYNNEI. The clonotype was recovered from a man between 60 and 75 years old with acute or convalescent COVID-19. Input material: peripheral blood. The rearrangement links TRBV2 to TRBJ1-1; 11 nucleotides match TRBD1. CDR3 bases: TGTGCCAGCAGGGGGGACAGGGGGATGAACACTGAAGCTTTCTTT. Protein sequence: CASRGDRGMNTEAFF.